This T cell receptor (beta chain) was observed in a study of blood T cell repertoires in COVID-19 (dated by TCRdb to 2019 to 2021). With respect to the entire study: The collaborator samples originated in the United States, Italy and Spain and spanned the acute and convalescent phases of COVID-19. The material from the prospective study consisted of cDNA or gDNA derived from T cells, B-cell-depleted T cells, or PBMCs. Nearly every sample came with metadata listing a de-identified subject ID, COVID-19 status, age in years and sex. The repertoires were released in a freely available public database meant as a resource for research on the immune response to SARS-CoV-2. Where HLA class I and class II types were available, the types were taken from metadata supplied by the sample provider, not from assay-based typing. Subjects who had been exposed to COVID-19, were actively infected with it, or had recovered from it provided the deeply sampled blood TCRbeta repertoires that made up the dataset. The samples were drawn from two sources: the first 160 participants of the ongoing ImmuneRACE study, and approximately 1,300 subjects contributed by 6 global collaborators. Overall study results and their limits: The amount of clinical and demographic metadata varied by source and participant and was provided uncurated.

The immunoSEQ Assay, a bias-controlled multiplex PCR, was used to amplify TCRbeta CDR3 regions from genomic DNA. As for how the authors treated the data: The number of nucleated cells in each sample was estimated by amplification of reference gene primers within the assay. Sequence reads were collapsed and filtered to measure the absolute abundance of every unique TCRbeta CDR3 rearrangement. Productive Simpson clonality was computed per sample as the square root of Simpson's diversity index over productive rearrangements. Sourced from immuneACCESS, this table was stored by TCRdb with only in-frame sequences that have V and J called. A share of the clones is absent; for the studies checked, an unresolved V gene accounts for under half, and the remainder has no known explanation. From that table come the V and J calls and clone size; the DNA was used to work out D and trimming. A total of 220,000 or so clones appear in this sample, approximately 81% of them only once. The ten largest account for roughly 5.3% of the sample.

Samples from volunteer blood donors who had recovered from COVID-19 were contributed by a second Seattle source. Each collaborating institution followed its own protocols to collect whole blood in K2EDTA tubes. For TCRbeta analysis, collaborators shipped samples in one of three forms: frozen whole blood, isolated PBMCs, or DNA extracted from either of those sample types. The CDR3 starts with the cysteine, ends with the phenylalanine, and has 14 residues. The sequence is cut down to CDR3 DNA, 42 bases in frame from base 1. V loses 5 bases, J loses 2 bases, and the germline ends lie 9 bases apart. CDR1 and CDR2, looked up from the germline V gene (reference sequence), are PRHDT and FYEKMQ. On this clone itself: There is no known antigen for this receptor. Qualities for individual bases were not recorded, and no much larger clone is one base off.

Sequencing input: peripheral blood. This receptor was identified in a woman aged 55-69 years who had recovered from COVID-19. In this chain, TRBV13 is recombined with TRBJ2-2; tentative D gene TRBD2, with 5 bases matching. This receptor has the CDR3 CASSHAGNTGELFF. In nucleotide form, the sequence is TGTGCCAGCAGCCACGCGGGTAACACCGGGGAGCTGTTTTTT.